This record looks at one T cell receptor beta chain sequence and its context. This record comes from a study of blood T cell repertoires in COVID-19. Study-level information: The United States, Italy and Spain provided the acute and convalescent COVID-19 samples.

The CDR3 contains 13 residues. V gave up 8 bases and J gave up 4 bases; unmatched junction bases: 8. Germline V gene lookup returns CDR1 SQVTM and CDR2 ANQGSEA. Per the original data handling: For nucleated cells, counts were estimated from reference gene primer amplification. TCRdb's copy holds only in-frame clones and misses some; the assay was immunoSEQ multiplex PCR. From that table come the V and J calls and clone size; the DNA was used to work out D and trimming. The table includes about 11,000 clones, 88% detected once. The origin of this receptor is a human donor in a cohort sampled during active COVID-19. The sample consisted of peripheral blood. J is TRBJ2-1 and V is TRBV29-1; 7 bases line up with TRBD1. The CDR3 nucleotides read TGCAGCACCGGGACAGAAGTGTACAATGAGCAGTTCTTC. Translation gives CSTGTEVYNEQFF.